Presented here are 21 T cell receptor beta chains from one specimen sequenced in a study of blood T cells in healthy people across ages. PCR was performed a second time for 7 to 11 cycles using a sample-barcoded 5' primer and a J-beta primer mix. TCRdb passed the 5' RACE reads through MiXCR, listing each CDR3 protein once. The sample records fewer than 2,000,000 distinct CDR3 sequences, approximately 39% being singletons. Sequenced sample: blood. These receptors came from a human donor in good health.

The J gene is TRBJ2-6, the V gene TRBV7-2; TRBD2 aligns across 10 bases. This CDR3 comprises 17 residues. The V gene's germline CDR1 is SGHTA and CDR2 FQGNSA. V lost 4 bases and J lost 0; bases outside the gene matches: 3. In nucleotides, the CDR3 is TGTGCCAGCAGCTCACGGACTAGCGGCTCTGGGGCCAACGTCCTGACTTTC. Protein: CASSSRTSGSGANVLTF.

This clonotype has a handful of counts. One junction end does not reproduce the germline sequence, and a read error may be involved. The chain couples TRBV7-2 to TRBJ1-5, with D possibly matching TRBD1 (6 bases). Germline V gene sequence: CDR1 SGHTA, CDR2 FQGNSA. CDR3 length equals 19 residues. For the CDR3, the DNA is TGTGCCAACAGCGGACCCGGGACATCCACCAGGCCAGGCAATCAGCCCCAGCATTTT. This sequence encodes CANSGPGTSTRPGNQPQHF.

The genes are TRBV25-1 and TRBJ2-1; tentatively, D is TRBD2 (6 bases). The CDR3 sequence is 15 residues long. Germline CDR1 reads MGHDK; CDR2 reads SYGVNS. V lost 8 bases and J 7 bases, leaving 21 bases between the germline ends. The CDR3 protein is CASLPLAWGENEQFF. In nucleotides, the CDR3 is TGTGCCAGCCTTCCTCTGGCCTGGGGGGAAAATGAGCAGTTCTTC.

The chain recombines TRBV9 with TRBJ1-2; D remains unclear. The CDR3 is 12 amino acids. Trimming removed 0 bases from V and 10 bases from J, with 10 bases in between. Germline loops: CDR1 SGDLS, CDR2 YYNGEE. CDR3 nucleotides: TGTGCCAGCAGCGTAGAGGGTGGGTTCTACACCTTC. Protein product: CASSVEGGFYTF. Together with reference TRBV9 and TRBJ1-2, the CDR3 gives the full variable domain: DSGVTQTPKHLITATGQRVTLRCSPRSGDLSVYWYQQSLDQGLQFLIQYYNGEERAKGNILERFSAQQFPDLHSELNLSSLELGDSALYFCASSVEGGFYTFGSGTRLTVV.

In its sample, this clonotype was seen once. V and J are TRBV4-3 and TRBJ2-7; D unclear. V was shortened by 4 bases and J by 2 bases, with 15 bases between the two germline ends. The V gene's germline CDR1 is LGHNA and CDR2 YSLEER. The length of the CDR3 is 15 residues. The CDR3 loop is CASSLTFGSTYEQYF. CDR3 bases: TGCGCCAGCAGCCTAACATTCGGGTCCACCTACGAGCAGTACTTC.

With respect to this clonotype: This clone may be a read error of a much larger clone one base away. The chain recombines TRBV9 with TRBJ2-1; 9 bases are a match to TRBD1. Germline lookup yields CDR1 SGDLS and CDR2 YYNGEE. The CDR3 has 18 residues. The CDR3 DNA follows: TGTGCCGGCAGCGTAAGCCCGGTCGGGACAGGGAGGAGCAATGAGCAGTTCTTC. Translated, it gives CAGSVSPVGTGRSNEQFF.

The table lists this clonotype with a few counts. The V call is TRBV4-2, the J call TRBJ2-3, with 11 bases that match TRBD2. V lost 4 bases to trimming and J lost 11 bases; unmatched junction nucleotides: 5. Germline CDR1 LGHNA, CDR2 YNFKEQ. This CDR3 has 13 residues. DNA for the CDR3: TGTGCCAGCAGCCTTCTGACTAGCGGGGAGCAGTATTTT. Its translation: CASSLLTSGEQYF.

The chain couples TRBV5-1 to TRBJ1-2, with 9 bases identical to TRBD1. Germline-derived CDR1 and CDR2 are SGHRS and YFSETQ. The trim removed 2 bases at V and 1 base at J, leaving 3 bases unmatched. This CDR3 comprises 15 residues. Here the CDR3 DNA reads TGCGCCAGCAGCTTTGGGGACAGGGATAACTATGGCTACACCTTC. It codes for CASSFGDRDNYGYTF.

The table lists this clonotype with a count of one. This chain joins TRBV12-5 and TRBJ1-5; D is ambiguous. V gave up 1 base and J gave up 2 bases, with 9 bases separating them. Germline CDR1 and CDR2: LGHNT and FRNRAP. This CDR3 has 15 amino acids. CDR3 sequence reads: CASGLALPGNQPQHF. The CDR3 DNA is TGTGCTAGTGGTTTGGCGTTACCGGGCAATCAGCCCCAGCATTTT.

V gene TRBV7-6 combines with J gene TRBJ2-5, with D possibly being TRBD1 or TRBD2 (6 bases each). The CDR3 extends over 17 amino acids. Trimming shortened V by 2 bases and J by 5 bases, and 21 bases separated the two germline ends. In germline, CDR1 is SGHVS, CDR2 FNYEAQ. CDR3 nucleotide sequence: TGTGCCAGCAGCTTAAGGTCCTCGAGTGGGGGGCCCGAGACCCAGTACTTC. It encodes CASSLRSSSGGPETQYF.

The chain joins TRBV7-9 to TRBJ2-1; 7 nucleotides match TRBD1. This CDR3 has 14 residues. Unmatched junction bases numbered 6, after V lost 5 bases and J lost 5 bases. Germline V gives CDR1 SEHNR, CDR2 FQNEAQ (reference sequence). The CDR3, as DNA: TGTGCCAGCAGCCGGGACAGTGGGGACAATGAGCAGTTCTTC. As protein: CASSRDSGDNEQFF.

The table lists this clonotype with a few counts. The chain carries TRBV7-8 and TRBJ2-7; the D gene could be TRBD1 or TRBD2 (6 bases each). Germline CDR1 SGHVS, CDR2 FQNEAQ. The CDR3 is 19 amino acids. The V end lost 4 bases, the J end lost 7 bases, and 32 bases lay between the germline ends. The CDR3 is CASSYLTRGPFQLYNEQYF. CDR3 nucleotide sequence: TGTGCCAGCAGCTACCTAACCCGGGGGCCATTCCAATTATACAATGAGCAGTACTTC.

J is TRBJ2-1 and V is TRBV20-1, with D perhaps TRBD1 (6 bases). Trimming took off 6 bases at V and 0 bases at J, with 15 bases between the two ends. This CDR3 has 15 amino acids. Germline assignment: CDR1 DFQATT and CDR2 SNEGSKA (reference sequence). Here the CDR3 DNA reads TGCAGTGCCCCAGGGGCTGGGGCCTCCTACAATGAGCAGTTCTTC. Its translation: CSAPGAGASYNEQFF.

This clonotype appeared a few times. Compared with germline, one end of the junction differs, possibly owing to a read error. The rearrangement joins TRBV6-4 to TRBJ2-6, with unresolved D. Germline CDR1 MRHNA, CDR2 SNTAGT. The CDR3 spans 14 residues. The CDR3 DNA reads TGTGCCTGCAGCCCCCAATCTGGGGCCAACGTCCTGACTTTC. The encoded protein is CACSPQSGANVLTF.

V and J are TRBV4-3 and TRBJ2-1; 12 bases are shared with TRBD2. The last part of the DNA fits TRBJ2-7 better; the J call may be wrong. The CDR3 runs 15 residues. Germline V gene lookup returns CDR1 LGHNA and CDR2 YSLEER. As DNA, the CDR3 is TGCGCCAGCAGCCGAATACTAGCGGGGGGCAGCGAGCAGTACTTC. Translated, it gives CASSRILAGGSEQYF.

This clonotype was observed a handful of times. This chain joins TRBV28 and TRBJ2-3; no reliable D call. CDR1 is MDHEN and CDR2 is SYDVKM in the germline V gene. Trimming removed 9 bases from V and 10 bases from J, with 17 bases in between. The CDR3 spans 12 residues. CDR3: CASPSPQGAQYF. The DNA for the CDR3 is TGTGCCAGTCCTTCCCCTCAAGGAGCGCAGTATTTT.

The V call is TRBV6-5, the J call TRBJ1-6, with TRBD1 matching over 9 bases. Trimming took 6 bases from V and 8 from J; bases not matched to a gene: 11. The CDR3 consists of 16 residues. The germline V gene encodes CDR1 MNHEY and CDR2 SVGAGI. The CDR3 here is CASRSDRGGGYSPLHF. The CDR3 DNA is TGTGCCAGCAGATCGGACAGGGGCGGTGGTTATTCACCCCTCCACTTT.

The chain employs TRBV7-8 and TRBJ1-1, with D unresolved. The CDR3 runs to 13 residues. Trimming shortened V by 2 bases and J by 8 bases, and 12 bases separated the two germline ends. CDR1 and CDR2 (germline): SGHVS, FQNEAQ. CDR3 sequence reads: CASSLILSGEAFF. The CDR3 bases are TGTGCCAGCAGCTTAATTTTGTCCGGAGAAGCTTTCTTT.

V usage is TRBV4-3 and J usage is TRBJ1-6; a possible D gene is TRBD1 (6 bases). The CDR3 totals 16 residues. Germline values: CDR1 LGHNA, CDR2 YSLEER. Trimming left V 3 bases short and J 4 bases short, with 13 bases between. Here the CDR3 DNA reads TGCGCCAGCAGCCAGGAGACAGGCCGTTATAATTCACCCCTCCACTTT. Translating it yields CASSQETGRYNSPLHF.

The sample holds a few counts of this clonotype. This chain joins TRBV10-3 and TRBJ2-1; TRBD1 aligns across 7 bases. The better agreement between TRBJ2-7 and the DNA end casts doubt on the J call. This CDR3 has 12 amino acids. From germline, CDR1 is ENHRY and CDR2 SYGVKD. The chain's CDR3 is CAISVIQGKQYF. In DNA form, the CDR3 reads TGTGCCATCAGCGTTATACAGGGGAAGCAGTACTTC.

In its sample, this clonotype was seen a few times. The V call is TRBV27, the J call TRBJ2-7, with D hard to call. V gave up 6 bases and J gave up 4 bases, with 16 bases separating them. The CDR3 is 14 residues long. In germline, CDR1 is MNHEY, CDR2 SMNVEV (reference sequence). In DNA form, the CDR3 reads TGTGCCAGCAGCCAAGATCGGTACGTTTACGAGCAGTACTTC. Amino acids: CASSQDRYVYEQYF.